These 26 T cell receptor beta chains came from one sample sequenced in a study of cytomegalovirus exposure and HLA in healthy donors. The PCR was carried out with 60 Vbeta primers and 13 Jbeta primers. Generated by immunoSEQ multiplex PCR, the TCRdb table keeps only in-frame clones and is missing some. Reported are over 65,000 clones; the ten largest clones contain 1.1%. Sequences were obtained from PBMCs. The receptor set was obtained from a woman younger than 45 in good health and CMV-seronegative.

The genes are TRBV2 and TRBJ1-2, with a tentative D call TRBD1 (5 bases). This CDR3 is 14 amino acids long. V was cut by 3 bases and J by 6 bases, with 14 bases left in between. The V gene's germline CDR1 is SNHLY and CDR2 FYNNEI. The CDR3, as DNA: TGTGCCAGCAGTGAGCAGGGAATTGGCGATGGCTACACCTTC. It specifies CASSEQGIGDGYTF.

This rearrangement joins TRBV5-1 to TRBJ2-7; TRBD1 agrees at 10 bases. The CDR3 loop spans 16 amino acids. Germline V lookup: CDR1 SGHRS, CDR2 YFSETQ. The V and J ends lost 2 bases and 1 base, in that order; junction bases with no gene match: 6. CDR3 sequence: CASSFAGTGASYEQYF. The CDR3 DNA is TGCGCCAGCAGCTTCGCCGGGACAGGGGCGTCCTACGAGCAGTACTTC.

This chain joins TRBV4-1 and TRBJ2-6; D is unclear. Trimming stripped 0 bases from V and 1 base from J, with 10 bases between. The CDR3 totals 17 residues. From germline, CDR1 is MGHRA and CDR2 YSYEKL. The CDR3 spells CASSQDGELSGANVLTF. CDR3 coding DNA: TGCGCCAGCAGCCAAGATGGTGAGTTATCTGGGGCCAACGTCCTGACTTTC.

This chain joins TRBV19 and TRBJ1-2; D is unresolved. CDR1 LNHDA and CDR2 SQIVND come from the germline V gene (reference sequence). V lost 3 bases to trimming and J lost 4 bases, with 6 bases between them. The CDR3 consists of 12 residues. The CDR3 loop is CASSISVYGYTF. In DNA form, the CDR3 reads TGTGCCAGTAGTATTTCGGTCTATGGCTACACCTTC.

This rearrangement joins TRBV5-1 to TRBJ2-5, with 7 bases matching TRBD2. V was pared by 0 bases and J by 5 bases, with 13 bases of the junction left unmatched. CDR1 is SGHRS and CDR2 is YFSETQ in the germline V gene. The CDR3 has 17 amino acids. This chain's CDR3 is CASSLVPAGNTGETQYF. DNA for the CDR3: TGCGCCAGCAGCTTGGTGCCAGCGGGGAACACCGGGGAGACCCAGTACTTC.

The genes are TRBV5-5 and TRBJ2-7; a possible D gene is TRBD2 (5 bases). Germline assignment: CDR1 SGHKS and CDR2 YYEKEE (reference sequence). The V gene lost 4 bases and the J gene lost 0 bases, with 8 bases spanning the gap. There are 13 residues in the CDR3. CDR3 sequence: CASSPGLSYEQYF. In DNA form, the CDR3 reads TGTGCCAGCAGCCCCGGACTCTCCTACGAGCAGTACTTC.

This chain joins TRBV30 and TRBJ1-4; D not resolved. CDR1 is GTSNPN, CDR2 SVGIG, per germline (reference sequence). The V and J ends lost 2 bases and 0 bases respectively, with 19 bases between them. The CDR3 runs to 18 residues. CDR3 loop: CAWSRAMGGITTNEKLFF. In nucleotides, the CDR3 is TGTGCCTGGAGTCGTGCAATGGGCGGGATTACAACTAATGAAAAACTGTTTTTT.

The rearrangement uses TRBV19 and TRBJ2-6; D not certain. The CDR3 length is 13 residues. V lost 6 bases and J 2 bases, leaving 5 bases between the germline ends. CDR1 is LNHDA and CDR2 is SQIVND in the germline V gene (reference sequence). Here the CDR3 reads CASRPAGANVLTF. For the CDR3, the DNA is TGTGCCAGTAGGCCGGCTGGGGCCAACGTCCTGACTTTC.

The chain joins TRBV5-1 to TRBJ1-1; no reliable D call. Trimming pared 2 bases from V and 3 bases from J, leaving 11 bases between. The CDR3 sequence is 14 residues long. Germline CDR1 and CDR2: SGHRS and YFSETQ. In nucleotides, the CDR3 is TGCGCCAGCAGCTTAACAGCAGCGGACACTGAAGCTTTCTTT. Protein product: CASSLTAADTEAFF. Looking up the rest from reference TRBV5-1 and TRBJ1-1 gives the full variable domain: KAGVTQTPRYLIKTRGQQVTLSCSPISGHRSVSWYQQTPGQGLQFLFEYFSETQRNKGNFPGRFSGRQFSNSRSEMNVSTLELGDSALYLCASSLTAADTEAFFGQGTRLTVV.

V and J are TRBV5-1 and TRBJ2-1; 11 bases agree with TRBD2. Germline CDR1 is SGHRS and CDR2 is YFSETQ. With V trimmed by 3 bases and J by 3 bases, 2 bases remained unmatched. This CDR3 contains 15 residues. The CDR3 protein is CASSWGLAVYNEQFF. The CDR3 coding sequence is TGCGCCAGCAGCTGGGGACTAGCGGTCTACAATGAGCAGTTCTTC.

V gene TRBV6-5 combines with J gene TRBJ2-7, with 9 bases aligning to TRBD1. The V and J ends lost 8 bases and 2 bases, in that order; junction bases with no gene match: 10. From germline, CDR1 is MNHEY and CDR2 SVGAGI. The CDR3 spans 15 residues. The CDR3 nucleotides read TGTGCCAGCCAGGCTAGGACAGGGGTAGCCTACGAGCAGTACTTC. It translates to CASQARTGVAYEQYF.

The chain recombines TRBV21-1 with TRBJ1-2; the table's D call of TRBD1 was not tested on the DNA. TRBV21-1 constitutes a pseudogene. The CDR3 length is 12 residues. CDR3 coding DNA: TGTGCCAGCCGGACAGGGGGCGCGGGCTACACCTTC. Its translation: CASRTGGAGYTF.

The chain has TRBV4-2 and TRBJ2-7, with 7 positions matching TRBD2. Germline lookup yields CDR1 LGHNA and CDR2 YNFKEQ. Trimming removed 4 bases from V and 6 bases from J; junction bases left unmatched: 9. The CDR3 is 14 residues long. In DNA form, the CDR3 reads TGTGCCAGCAGCCTCGCGGGAGAAGGGTCCGAGCAGTACTTC. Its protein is CASSLAGEGSEQYF.

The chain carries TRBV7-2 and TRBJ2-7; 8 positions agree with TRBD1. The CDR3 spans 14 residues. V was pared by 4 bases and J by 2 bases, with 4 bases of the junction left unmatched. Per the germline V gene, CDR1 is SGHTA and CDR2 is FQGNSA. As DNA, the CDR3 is TGTGCCAGCAGCTACGGGACAGGAACCTACGAGCAGTACTTC. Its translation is CASSYGTGTYEQYF.

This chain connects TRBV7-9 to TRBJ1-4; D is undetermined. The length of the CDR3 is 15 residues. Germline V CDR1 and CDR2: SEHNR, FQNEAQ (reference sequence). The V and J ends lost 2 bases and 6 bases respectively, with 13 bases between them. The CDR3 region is CASSLPTRMDEKLFF. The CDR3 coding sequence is TGTGCCAGCAGCTTACCCACCAGGATGGATGAAAAACTGTTTTTT.

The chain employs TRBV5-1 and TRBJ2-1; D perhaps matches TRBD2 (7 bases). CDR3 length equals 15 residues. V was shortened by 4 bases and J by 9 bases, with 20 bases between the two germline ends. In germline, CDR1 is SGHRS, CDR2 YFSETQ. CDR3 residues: CASSLSGEGVSEQFF. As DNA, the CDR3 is TGCGCCAGCAGCCTCTCGGGGGAGGGGGTCAGTGAGCAGTTCTTC. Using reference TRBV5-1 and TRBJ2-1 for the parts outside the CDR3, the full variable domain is KAGVTQTPRYLIKTRGQQVTLSCSPISGHRSVSWYQQTPGQGLQFLFEYFSETQRNKGNFPGRFSGRQFSNSRSEMNVSTLELGDSALYLCASSLSGEGVSEQFFGPGTRLTVL.

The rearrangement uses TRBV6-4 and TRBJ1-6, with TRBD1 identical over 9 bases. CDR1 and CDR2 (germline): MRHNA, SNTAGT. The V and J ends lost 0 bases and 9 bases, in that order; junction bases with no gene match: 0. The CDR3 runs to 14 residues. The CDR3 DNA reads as TGTGCCAGCAGTGACTCGACAGGGGGTTCACCCCTCCACTTT. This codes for CASSDSTGGSPLHF.

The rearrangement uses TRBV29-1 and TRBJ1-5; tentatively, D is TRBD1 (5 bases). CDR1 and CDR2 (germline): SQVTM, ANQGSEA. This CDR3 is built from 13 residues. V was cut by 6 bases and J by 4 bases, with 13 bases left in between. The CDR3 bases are TGCAGCGTGGCCTACGGGGGAAATCAGCCCCAGCATTTT. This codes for CSVAYGGNQPQHF.

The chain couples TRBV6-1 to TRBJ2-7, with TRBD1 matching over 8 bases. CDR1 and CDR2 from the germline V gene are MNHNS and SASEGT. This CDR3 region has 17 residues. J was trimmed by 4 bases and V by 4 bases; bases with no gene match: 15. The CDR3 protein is CASSAEGQGSPPYEQYF. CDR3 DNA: TGTGCCAGCAGTGCAGAAGGACAGGGAAGCCCCCCTTACGAGCAGTACTTC.

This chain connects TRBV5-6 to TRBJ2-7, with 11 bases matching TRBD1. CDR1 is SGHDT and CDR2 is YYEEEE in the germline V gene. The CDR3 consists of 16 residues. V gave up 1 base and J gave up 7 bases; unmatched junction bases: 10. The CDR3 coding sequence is TGTGCCAGCAGCTTGAACTCGGACAGGGGGCGCAGAGAGCAGTACTTC. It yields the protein CASSLNSDRGRREQYF. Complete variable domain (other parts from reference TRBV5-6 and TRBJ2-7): DAGVTQSPTHLIKTRGQQVTLRCSPKSGHDTVSWYQQALGQGPQFIFQYYEEEERQRGNFPDRFSGHQFPNYSSELNVNALLLGDSALYLCASSLNSDRGRREQYFGPGTRLTVT.

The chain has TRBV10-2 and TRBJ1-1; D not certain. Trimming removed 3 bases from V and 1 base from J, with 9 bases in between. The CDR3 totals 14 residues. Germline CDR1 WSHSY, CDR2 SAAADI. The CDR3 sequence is CASSDDFRNTEAFF. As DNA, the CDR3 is TGCGCCAGCAGTGACGATTTCAGGAACACTGAAGCTTTCTTT.

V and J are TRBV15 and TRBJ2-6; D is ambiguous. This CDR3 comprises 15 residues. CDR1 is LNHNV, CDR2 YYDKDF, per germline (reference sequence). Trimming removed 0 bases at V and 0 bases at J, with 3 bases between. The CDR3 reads CATSRDNSGANVLTF. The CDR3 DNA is TGTGCCACCAGCAGAGATAACTCTGGGGCCAACGTCCTGACTTTC. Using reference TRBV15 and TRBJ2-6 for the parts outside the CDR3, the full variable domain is DAMVIQNPRYQVTQFGKPVTLSCSQTLNHNVMYWYQQKSSQAPKLLFHYYDKDFNNEADTPDNFQSRRPNTSFCFLDIRSPGLGDTAMYLCATSRDNSGANVLTFGAGSRLTVL.

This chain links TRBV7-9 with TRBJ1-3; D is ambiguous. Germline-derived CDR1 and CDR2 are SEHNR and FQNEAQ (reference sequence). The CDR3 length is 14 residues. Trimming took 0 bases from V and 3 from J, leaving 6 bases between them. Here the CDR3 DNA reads TGTGCCAGCAGCTTAGCGGAGGGTGGAAACACCATATATTTT. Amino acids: CASSLAEGGNTIYF. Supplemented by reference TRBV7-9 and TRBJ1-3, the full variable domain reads DTGVSQNPRHKITKRGQNVTFRCDPISEHNRLYWYRQTLGQGPEFLTYFQNEAQLEKSRLLSDRFSAERPKGSFSTLEIQRTEQGDSAMYLCASSLAEGGNTIYFGEGSWLTVV.

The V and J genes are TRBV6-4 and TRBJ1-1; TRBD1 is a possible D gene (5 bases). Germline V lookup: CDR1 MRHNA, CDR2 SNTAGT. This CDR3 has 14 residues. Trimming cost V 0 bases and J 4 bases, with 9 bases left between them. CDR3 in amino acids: CASSDSSRATEAFF. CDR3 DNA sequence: TGTGCCAGCAGTGACTCGAGCAGGGCCACTGAAGCTTTCTTT.

The DNA for the CDR3 is TGTGCCTGGAGTCGAGGGCGCGGCTACACCTTC. Translated, it gives CAWSRGRGYTF. The chain couples TRBV30 to TRBJ1-2; D call uncertain. The V end was cut by 2 bases, the J end by 8 bases, with 9 bases between. The CDR3 covers 11 residues. Germline assignment: CDR1 GTSNPN and CDR2 SVGIG (reference sequence).

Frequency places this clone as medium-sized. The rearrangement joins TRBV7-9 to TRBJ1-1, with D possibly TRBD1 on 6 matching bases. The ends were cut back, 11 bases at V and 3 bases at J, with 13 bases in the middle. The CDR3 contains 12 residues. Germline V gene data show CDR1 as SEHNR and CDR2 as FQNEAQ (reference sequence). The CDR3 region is CALREGDTEAFF. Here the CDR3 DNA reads TGTGCCCTCCGGGAGGGGGACACTGAAGCTTTCTTT.